These T cell receptor beta chains were read from a single sample in a study of blood T cell repertoires in COVID-19. This table comes from immunoSEQ multiplex PCR, and its TCRdb copy is limited to in-frame clones, with some not included. In the table there are more than 200,000 clones, about 89% of which are singletons. The specimen was PBMCs or T cells enriched from blood (not recorded which). The source of these receptors is a woman under 40 who had recovered from COVID-19. The CDR3 runs from the conserved cysteine through the conserved F or W. A D gene is named only where the DNA matches it firmly. Size values are once, few and many counts, or a class for expanded clones, and some rows have none.

cdr3_nt: TGCGCCAGCAGCGCTCGACAGGGGTCGTACACTGAAGCTTTCTTT; cdr3_aa: CASSARQGSYTEAFF; d_call: TRBD1; clone_size: .; j_call: TRBJ1-1; v_call: TRBV5-1
cdr3_nt: TGTGCCAGCAGCCCATTACCGGGACTAACGGAGACCCAGTACTTC; cdr3_aa: CASSPLPGLTETQYF; d_call: TRBD2; clone_size: once; j_call: TRBJ2-5; v_call: TRBV7-2
cdr3_nt: TGCGCCAGCAGCCGGGGACAGGGGTTCTACAATGAGCAGTTCTTC; cdr3_aa: CASSRGQGFYNEQFF; d_call: TRBD1; clone_size: .; j_call: TRBJ2-1; v_call: TRBV4-1
cdr3_nt: TGTGCCAGCAGCATAGCCACAACCACTGAAGCTTTCTTT; cdr3_aa: CASSIATTTEAFF; d_call: .; clone_size: .; j_call: TRBJ1-1; v_call: TRBV7-6
cdr3_nt: TGTGCCAGCAGCTTAGGGTGGGACACAGGGGAGCAGTTCTTC; cdr3_aa: CASSLGWDTGEQFF; d_call: .; clone_size: .; j_call: TRBJ2-1; v_call: TRBV11-2
cdr3_nt: TGTGCCAGCAGTTGGGGGGACACCGGGGAGCTGTTTTTT; cdr3_aa: CASSWGDTGELFF; d_call: .; clone_size: .; j_call: TRBJ2-2; v_call: TRBV2
cdr3_nt: TGTGCCAGCGGACAGATAATGAACACTGAAGCTTTCTTT; cdr3_aa: CASGQIMNTEAFF; d_call: .; clone_size: once; j_call: TRBJ1-1; v_call: TRBV5-4
cdr3_nt: TGTGCCAGTAGTATAGCGGCGGCCCGAGAGCAGTTCTTC; cdr3_aa: CASSIAAAREQFF; d_call: .; clone_size: .; j_call: TRBJ2-1; v_call: TRBV19
cdr3_nt: TGTGCCAGCAGCTTCCCGGGACAGGGGGTATACGGCTATGGCTACACCTTC; cdr3_aa: CASSFPGQGVYGYGYTF; d_call: TRBD1; clone_size: once; j_call: TRBJ1-2; v_call: TRBV7-9
cdr3_nt: TGTGCCAGCAGCCTACGAAAGGGGGGGACAGGAGCTATACAAGAGACCCAGTACTTC; cdr3_aa: CASSLRKGGTGAIQETQYF; d_call: .; clone_size: once; j_call: TRBJ2-5; v_call: TRBV7-9
cdr3_nt: TGTGCCAGCAGCTTGGACAGGGCTGGAAACACCATATATTTT; cdr3_aa: CASSLDRAGNTIYF; d_call: TRBD1; clone_size: .; j_call: TRBJ1-3; v_call: TRBV7-3
cdr3_nt: TGTGCCAGCAGTTCTTCCGGGAATGGCTACACCTTC; cdr3_aa: CASSSSGNGYTF; d_call: .; clone_size: .; j_call: TRBJ1-2; v_call: TRBV28
cdr3_nt: TGTGCCAGCAGACAAACAGGGGACGACACTGAAGCTTTCTTT; cdr3_aa: CASRQTGDDTEAFF; d_call: TRBD1; clone_size: once; j_call: TRBJ1-1; v_call: TRBV6-5
cdr3_nt: TGTGCCAGCAGCTCGTCCCGGGACAGCTACAATGAGCAGTTCTTC; cdr3_aa: CASSSSRDSYNEQFF; d_call: TRBD1; clone_size: .; j_call: TRBJ2-1; v_call: TRBV5-6
cdr3_nt: TGTGCCAGCAGACAGACCCTCTCCGGGGAGCTGTTTTTT; cdr3_aa: CASRQTLSGELFF; d_call: .; clone_size: .; j_call: TRBJ2-2; v_call: TRBV28
cdr3_nt: TGTGCCAGGTTTCTTGAGGGGGTTTACGAGCAGTACTTC; cdr3_aa: CARFLEGVYEQYF; d_call: .; clone_size: .; j_call: TRBJ2-7; v_call: TRBV28
cdr3_nt: TGTGCCAGCAGCTTGACTTCTAGCGGGAAGGTCACCGGGGAGCTGTTTTTT; cdr3_aa: CASSLTSSGKVTGELFF; d_call: TRBD2; clone_size: .; j_call: TRBJ2-2; v_call: TRBV7-3
cdr3_nt: TGCGCCAGCAGCCAAGATGTCATGGCTAGCGGGACCTCCTACGAGCAGTACTTC; cdr3_aa: CASSQDVMASGTSYEQYF; d_call: TRBD2; clone_size: .; j_call: TRBJ2-7; v_call: TRBV4-3
cdr3_nt: TGCAGCGCAGGACTGGGAGTTCCTTACGAGCAGTACTTC; cdr3_aa: CSAGLGVPYEQYF; d_call: .; clone_size: .; j_call: TRBJ2-7; v_call: TRBV29-1
cdr3_nt: TGTGCCATCAGGTCCGGGACTAGCGGGAGCACGAATGAGCAGTTCTTC; cdr3_aa: CAIRSGTSGSTNEQFF; d_call: TRBD2; clone_size: .; j_call: TRBJ2-1; v_call: TRBV10-3
cdr3_nt: TGTGCCAGCAGGAGGCTTGGACAGGGGGAGTGGATTAGCAATCAGCCCCAGCATTTT; cdr3_aa: CASRRLGQGEWISNQPQHF; d_call: TRBD1; clone_size: .; j_call: TRBJ1-5; v_call: TRBV28
cdr3_nt: TGTGCCAGCACTATGACGGCACAGGGCTACACCTTC; cdr3_aa: CASTMTAQGYTF; d_call: .; clone_size: once; j_call: TRBJ1-2; v_call: TRBV28
cdr3_nt: TGTGCCAGCAGCACCCGGACAGGCGGGGCAGATACGCAGTATTTT; cdr3_aa: CASSTRTGGADTQYF; d_call: .; clone_size: .; j_call: TRBJ2-3; v_call: TRBV9
cdr3_nt: TGTGCCTGGAGTACCGACAGGTCTGTAGGGACCCAGTACTTC; cdr3_aa: CAWSTDRSVGTQYF; d_call: .; clone_size: .; j_call: TRBJ2-5; v_call: TRBV30
cdr3_nt: TGTGCCAGCAGCTTAGCAAAAATGACAGGGACTGAGCAGTTCTTC; cdr3_aa: CASSLAKMTGTEQFF; d_call: TRBD1; clone_size: .; j_call: TRBJ2-1; v_call: TRBV7-2
cdr3_nt: TGTGCCAGTACCACCACATTGGGACTAGACGACAATGAGCAGTTCTTC; cdr3_aa: CASTTTLGLDDNEQFF; d_call: TRBD2; clone_size: .; j_call: TRBJ2-1; v_call: TRBV19
cdr3_nt: TGTGCCAAACAGGGACCATCTGAAGCTTTCTTT; cdr3_aa: CAKQGPSEAFF; d_call: .; clone_size: .; j_call: TRBJ1-1; v_call: TRBV7-9
cdr3_nt: TGCAGTGCTAGCCAGGCCTACGAGCAGTACTTC; cdr3_aa: CSASQAYEQYF; d_call: .; clone_size: .; j_call: TRBJ2-7; v_call: TRBV20-1
cdr3_nt: TGTGCCAGCAGCCCCGTCGAGGGTCGTGGGCCTGACGGGGGCAATGAGCAGTTCTTC; cdr3_aa: CASSPVEGRGPDGGNEQFF; d_call: .; clone_size: .; j_call: TRBJ2-1; v_call: TRBV5-4
cdr3_nt: TGCGCCAGCAGCGGACAGACCAATGAAAAACTGTTTTTT; cdr3_aa: CASSGQTNEKLFF; d_call: .; clone_size: .; j_call: TRBJ1-4; v_call: TRBV5-1
cdr3_nt: TGTGCCAGTAGTATCCCCCGACAGGGGGCCGGGCAGCCCCAGCATTTT; cdr3_aa: CASSIPRQGAGQPQHF; d_call: TRBD1; clone_size: .; j_call: TRBJ1-5; v_call: TRBV19
cdr3_nt: TGTGCCTGGAGTAGCGGGAGAACAGATACGCAGTATTTT; cdr3_aa: CAWSSGRTDTQYF; d_call: TRBD2; clone_size: .; j_call: TRBJ2-3; v_call: TRBV30
cdr3_nt: TGTGCCAGCAGGACAGGGGGCTCCTACGAGCAGTACTTC; cdr3_aa: CASRTGGSYEQYF; d_call: TRBD1; clone_size: .; j_call: TRBJ2-7; v_call: TRBV25-1
cdr3_nt: TGCAGCGTTGAAGCCGACATCCGTCCAGATACGCAGTATTTT; cdr3_aa: CSVEADIRPDTQYF; d_call: .; clone_size: .; j_call: TRBJ2-3; v_call: TRBV29-1
cdr3_nt: TGTGCCAGCTCACTTACTAGAGGGGGAGCAGATACGCAGTATTTT; cdr3_aa: CASSLTRGGADTQYF; d_call: .; clone_size: .; j_call: TRBJ2-3; v_call: TRBV18